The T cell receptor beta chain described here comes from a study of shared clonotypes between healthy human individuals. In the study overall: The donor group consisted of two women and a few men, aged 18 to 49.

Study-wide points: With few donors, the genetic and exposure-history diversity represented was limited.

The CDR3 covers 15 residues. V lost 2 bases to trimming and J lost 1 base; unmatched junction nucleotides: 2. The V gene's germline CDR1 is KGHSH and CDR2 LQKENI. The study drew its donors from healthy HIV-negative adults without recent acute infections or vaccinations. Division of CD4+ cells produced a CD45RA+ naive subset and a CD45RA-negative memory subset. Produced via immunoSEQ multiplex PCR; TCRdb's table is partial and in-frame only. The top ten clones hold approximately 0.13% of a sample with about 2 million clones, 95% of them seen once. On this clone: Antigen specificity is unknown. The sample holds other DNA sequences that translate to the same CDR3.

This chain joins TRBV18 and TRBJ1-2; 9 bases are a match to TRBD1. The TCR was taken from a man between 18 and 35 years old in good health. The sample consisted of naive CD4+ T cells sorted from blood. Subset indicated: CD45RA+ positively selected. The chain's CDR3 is CASSPTGQGNYGYTF. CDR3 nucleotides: TGTGCCAGCTCACCAACGGGACAGGGTAACTATGGCTACACCTTC.